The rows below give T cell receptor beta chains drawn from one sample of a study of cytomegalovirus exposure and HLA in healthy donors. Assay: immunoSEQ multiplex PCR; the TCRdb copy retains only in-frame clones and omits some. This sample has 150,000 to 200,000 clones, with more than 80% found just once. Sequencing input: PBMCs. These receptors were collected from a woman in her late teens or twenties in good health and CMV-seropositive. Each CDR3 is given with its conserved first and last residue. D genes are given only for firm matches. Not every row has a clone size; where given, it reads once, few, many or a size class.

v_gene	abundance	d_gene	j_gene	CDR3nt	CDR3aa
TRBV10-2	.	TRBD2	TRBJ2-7	TGCGCCAGCAGTGGTAGCGGGAGGTTCCACGAGCAGTACTTC	CASSGSGRFHEQYF
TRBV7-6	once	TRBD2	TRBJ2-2	TGTGCCAGCAGCTCCGGACTAGCGGGGGCTAACACCGGGGAGCTGTTTTTT	CASSSGLAGANTGELFF
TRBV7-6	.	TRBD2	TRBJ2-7	TGTGCCAGCAGCTTGGCTAGCGGATCCTACGAGCAGTACTTC	CASSLASGSYEQYF
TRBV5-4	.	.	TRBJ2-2	TGTGCCAGCAGCTCACAGGGATACACCGGGGAGCTGTTTTTT	CASSSQGYTGELFF
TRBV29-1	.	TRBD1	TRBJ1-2	TGCAGCGTTGAGACGGTCCGGGACAGGGGATCCTATGGCTACACCTTC	CSVETVRDRGSYGYTF
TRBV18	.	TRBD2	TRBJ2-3	TGTGCCAGCTCACGACTAGCTTTAGATACGCAGTATTTT	CASSRLALDTQYF
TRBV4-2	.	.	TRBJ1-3	TGTGCCAGCAGCCAAGAGGGAGATGGCTCTGGAAACACCATATATTTT	CASSQEGDGSGNTIYF
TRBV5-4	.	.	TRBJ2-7	TGTGCCAGCAGCTTGGCCGAACAAGAGCAGTACTTC	CASSLAEQEQYF
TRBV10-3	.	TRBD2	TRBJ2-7	TGTGCCATCAGTGAGTCGGGGACTAGTGACGAGCAGTACTTC	CAISESGTSDEQYF
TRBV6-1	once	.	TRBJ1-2	TGTGCCAGCAGTGTGGGCTTCGGCCATAACTATGGCTACACCTTC	CASSVGFGHNYGYTF
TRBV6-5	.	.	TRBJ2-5	TGTGCCAGCAGTTATAGCAGAGAGACCCAGTACTTC	CASSYSRETQYF
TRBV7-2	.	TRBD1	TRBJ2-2	TGTGCCAGCAGCCCAGGGGGAACGGGCACCGGGGAGCTGTTTTTT	CASSPGGTGTGELFF
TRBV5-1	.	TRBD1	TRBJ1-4	TGCGCCAGCAGCTCCCAGACAGGGTGGGATGAAAAACTGTTTTTT	CASSSQTGWDEKLFF
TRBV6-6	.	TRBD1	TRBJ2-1	TGTGCCAGCAGTTACCTGACAGGGGGCTGGCAGTTCTTC	CASSYLTGGWQFF
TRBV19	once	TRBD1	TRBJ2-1	TGTGCCAGTAGTATACGGGGACAGAGCTCCTACAATGAGCAGTTCTTC	CASSIRGQSSYNEQFF
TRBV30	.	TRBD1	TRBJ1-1	TGTGCCTGGAGTAAGGGGACAGGGGTTTCTGAAGCTTTCTTT	CAWSKGTGVSEAFF
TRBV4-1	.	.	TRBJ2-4	TGCGCCAGCAGCGACGTCTGGCTAGTTGGGAACATTCAGTACTTC	CASSDVWLVGNIQYF
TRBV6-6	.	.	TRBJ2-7	TGTGCCAGCAGTGTCGGACAGACCTACGAGCAGTACTTC	CASSVGQTYEQYF
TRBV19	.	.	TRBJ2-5	TGTGCCAGTAGTATTTATTCAGACCAAGAGACCCAGTACTTC	CASSIYSDQETQYF
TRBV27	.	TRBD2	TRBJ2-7	TGTGCCAGCAGCAAACTACTAGCGGCGGACTCCTACGAGCAGTACTTC	CASSKLLAADSYEQYF
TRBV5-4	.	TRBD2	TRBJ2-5	TGTGCCAGCAGCTCACTAGCGGCCCAAGAGACCCAGTACTTC	CASSSLAAQETQYF
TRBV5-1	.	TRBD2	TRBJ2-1	TGCGCCAGTAAGGGACTAGCGGCAAACAATGAGCAGTTCTTC	CASKGLAANNEQFF
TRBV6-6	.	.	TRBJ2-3	TGTGCCAGCAGTTACGCCACGGGAAGTTGGACAGATACGCAGTATTTT	CASSYATGSWTDTQYF
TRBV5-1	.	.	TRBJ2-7	TGCGCCAGCAGCTTGGCCAGGGTTCCCTACGAGCAGTACTTC	CASSLARVPYEQYF
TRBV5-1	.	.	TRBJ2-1	TGCGCCAGCAGCTTCTCAGGGGAAATTAATGAGCAGTTCTTC	CASSFSGEINEQFF
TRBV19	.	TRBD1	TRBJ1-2	TGTGCCAGTAGTCGACAGGGGGGTGACTATGGCTACACCTTC	CASSRQGGDYGYTF
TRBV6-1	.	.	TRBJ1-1	TGTGCCAGCAGTAAGACAGACACTGAAGCTTTCTTT	CASSKTDTEAFF
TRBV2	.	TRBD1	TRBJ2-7	TGTGCCAGTGCAATTACTTCGGGTCGGACAGGGGTGTTCTACGAGCAGTACTTC	CASAITSGRTGVFYEQYF
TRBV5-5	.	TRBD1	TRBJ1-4	TGTGCCAGCAGCTTGCGGGACAGGGTTGAAAAACTGTTTTTT	CASSLRDRVEKLFF
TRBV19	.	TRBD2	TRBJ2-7	TGTGCCAGTAAAATTAGCGGGGGGGCCGGCTACGAGCAGTACTTC	CASKISGGAGYEQYF
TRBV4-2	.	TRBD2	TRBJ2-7	TGTGCCAGCAGCCAAGAAAGGACTAGCCTTTACGAGCAGTACTTC	CASSQERTSLYEQYF
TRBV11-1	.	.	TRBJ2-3	TGTGCCAGCAGCCCTGGCGTTGGAGGGGGCATAGCAGATACGCAGTATTTT	CASSPGVGGGIADTQYF
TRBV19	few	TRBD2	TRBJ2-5	TGTGCCAGTGGGGTAACTAGCGGTCAAGAGACCCAGTACTTC	CASGVTSGQETQYF
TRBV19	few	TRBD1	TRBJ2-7	TGTGCCAGTAGTGTACAGGGGGCCGGGTACGAGCAGTACTTC	CASSVQGAGYEQYF
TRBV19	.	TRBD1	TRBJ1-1	TGTGCCAGTAGTTATGACAGGGAGACTGAAGCTTTCTTT	CASSYDRETEAFF
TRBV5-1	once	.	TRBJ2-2	TGCGCCAGCAGCCCCCAAGGAGGGGGCGAACTGGCCGGGGAGCTGTTTTTT	CASSPQGGGELAGELFF
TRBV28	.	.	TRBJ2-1	TGTGCCAGCAGTTCGTGGGTTGGAGGCAATGAGCAGTTCTTC	CASSSWVGGNEQFF
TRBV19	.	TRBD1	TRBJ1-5	TGTGCCAGTAGTCAAAGACAGGGCGGCAGCAATCAGCCCCAGCATTTT	CASSQRQGGSNQPQHF
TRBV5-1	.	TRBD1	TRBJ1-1	TGCGCCAGCAGCTTGGTTCAGGGACAGGGATTCCAAGCTTTCTTT	CASSLVQGQGFQAFF
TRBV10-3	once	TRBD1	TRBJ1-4	TGTGCCACGCAGGGACAGGAGAATGAAAAACTGTTTTTT	CATQGQENEKLFF
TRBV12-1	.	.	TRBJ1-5	.	CASSFARGSPDQPQHF
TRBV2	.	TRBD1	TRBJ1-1	TGTGCCAGCACTAGGACAGGGGGATGGACTGAAGCTTTCTTT	CASTRTGGWTEAFF
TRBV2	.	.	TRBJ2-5	TGTGCCAGCAGACCTGATAGCCCCTACCAAGAGACCCAGTACTTC	CASRPDSPYQETQYF
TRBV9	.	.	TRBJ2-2	TGTGCCAGCAGCGTCCAGGGGGGCACCGGGGAGCTGTTTTTT	CASSVQGGTGELFF
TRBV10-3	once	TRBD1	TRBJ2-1	TGTGCCATCAGTGAGTCGACAGGGGATCTCTACAATGAGCAGTTCTTC	CAISESTGDLYNEQFF
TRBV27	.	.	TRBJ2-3	TGTGCCAGCACCCCCCGTACTAGCACAGATACGCAGTATTTT	CASTPRTSTDTQYF
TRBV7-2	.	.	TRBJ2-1	TGTGCCAGCAGCCCATCCGCGGCGGGGTACAATGAGCAGTTCTTC	CASSPSAAGYNEQFF
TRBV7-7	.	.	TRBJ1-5	TGTGCCAGCAGCTCACGTCACAGGCCCAGGAGCAATCAGCCCCAGCATTTT	CASSSRHRPRSNQPQHF
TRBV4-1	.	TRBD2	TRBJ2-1	TGCGCCAGCAGCCAGCGACTTAGCGGGGGGGCCTCCTACAATGAGCAGTTCTTC	CASSQRLSGGASYNEQFF
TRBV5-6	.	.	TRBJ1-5	TGTGCCAGCAGCTTTGCTACAGGAAATCAGCCCCAGCATTTT	CASSFATGNQPQHF
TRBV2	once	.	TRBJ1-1	TGTGCCAGCAGGGACGTGAGGGCTGAAGCTTTCTTT	CASRDVRAEAFF
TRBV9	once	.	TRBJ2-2	TGTGCCAGCAGCGACAGGGAGGGGAACACCGGGGAGCTGTTTTTT	CASSDREGNTGELFF
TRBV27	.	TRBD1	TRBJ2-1	TGTGCCAGCAGTTTATTCCCCGACAGGGATGAGCAGTTCTTC	CASSLFPDRDEQFF
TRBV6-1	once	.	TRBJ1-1	TGTGCCAGCAGTGAAATCGGGGTACGGAACACTGAAGCTTTCTTT	CASSEIGVRNTEAFF
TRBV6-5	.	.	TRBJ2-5	TGTGCCAGCAGTCCAAGAGACAGAGAAGAGACCCAGTACTTC	CASSPRDREETQYF
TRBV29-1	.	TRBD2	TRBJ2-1	TGCAGCGTTGACAACCCTAGCGGTCCTTACAATGAGCAGTTCTTC	CSVDNPSGPYNEQFF
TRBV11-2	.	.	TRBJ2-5	TGTGCCAGCAGCTTAGACGGAGGGACCCAGTACTTC	CASSLDGGTQYF
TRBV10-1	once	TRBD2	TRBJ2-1	TGCGCCAGCCAGACTAGCGGAAGGGTCGAGGGGGCCTACAATGAGCAGTTCTTC	CASQTSGRVEGAYNEQFF
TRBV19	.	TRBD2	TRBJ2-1	TGTGCCAGTAGTATCCGAACGACTAGCCCCAACTCCTACAATGAGCAGTTCTTC	CASSIRTTSPNSYNEQFF
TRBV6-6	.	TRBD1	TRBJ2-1	TGTGCCAGCAGTAACCGGGACAGGGAATATAGTGAGCAGTTCTTC	CASSNRDREYSEQFF